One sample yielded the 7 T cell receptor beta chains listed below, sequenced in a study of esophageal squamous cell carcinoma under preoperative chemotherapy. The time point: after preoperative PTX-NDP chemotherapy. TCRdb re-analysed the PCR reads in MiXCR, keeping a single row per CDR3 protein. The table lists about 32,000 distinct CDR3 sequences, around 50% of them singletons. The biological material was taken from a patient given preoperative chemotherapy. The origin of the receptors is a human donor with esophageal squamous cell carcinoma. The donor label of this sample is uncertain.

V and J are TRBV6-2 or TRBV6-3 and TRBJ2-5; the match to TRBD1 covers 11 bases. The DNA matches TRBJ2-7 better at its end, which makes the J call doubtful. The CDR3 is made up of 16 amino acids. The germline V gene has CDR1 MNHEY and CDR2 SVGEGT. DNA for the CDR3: TGTGCCAGCAGTACAGGAGTGGGACAGGGGGTGTACGAGCAGTACTTC. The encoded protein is CASSTGVGQGVYEQYF.

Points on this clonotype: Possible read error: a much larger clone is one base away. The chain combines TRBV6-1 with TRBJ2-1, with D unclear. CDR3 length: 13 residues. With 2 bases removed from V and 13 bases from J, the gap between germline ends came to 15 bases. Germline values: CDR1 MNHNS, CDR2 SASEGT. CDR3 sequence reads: CASSEQKQETQFF. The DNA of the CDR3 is TGTGCCAGCAGTGAACAAAAACAAGAGACCCAGTTCTTC.

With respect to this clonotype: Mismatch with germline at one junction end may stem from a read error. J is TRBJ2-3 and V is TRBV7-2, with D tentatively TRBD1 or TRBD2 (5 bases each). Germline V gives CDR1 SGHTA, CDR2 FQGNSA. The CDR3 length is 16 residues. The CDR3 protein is CASSTRDGLGTDTQYF. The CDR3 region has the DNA TGTGCCAGCAGCACCCGGGACGGGCTTGGCACAGATACGCAGTACTTT.

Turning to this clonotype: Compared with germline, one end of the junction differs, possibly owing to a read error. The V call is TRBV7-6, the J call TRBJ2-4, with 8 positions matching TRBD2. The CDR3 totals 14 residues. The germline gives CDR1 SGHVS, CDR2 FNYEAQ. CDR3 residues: CASTGGWATDIQYF. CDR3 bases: TGTGCCAGCACGGGGGGGTGGGCCACAGACATTCAGTATTTC.

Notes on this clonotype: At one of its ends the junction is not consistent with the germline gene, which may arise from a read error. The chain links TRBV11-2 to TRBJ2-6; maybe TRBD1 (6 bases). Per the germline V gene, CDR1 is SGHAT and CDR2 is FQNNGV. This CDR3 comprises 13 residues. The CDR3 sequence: CVRGLMGTNHLDF. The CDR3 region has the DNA TGTGTCAGGGGCTTAATGGGGACCAACCACCTGGATTTC.

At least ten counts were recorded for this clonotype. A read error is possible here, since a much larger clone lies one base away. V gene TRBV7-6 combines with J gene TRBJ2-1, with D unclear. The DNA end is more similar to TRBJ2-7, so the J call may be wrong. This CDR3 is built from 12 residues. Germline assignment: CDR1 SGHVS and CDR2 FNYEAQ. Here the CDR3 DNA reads TGTGCCAGCAGCTTAGTGGATAATGAGCAGTACTTC. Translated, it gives CASSLVDNEQYF.

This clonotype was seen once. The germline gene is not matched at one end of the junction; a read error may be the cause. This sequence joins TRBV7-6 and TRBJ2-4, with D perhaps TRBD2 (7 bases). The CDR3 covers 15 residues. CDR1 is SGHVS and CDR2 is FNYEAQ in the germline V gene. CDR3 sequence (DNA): TGTGCCAGCAGCTTGGGGGGGCTAGCGACAAACATGCAGTACTTC. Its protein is CASSLGGLATNMQYF.